Presented here are 2 T cell receptor beta chains from one specimen sequenced in a study of blood T cell repertoires in COVID-19. Assay used: immunoSEQ multiplex PCR; TCRdb lists only in-frame clones, some missing. Of 130,000 or so clones detected, about 89% appear once; the ten largest clones hold less than 4.5%. Sequencing was done on a sample of peripheral blood. The receptors originated from a man in his fifties or sixties with COVID-19, enrolled during active disease.

This chain joins TRBV6-5 and TRBJ2-2; TRBD1 is a possible D gene (5 bases). Trimming left V 6 bases short and J 1 base short, with 12 bases between. Germline values: CDR1 MNHEY, CDR2 SVGAGI. This CDR3 is 15 amino acids long. CDR3 residues: CASRRTLLNTGELFF. CDR3 DNA sequence: TGTGCCAGCAGACGGACACTCCTGAACACCGGGGAGCTGTTTTTT.

The genes are TRBV6-5 and TRBJ1-3; D uncertain. The CDR3 is 14 amino acids. The germline CDR1 and CDR2 sequences are MNHEY and SVGAGI. V was pared by 4 bases and J by 4 bases, with 11 bases between. The CDR3 sequence is CASSSRPSGNTIYF. DNA of the CDR3: TGTGCCAGCAGTTCCCGTCCCTCCGGAAACACCATATATTTT.